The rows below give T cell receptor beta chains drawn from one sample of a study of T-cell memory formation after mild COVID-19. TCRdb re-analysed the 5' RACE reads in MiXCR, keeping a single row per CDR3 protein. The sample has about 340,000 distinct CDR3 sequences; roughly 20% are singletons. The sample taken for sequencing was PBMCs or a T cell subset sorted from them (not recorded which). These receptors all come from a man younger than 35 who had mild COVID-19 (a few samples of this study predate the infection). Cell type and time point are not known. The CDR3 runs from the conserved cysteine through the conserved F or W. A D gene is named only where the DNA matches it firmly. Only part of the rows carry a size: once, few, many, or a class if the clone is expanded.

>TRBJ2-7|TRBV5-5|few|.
TGTGCCAGCAGCTTGGGGGATCCGCTCTACGAGCAGTACTTC
CASSLGDPLYEQYF
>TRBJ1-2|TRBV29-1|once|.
TGCAGCGTTCAGGAGGTATTCGCTAACTATGGCTACACCTTC
CSVQEVFANYGYTF
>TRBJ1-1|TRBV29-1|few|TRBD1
TGCAGCGTTGCGACAGGGGCGCTTGAAGCTTTCTTT
CSVATGALEAFF
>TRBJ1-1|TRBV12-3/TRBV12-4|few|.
TGTGCCAGCAGTTTAATCGCCAGGACGCTCCCGGACACTGAAGCTTTCTTT
CASSLIARTLPDTEAFF
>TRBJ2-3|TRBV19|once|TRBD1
TGTGCCAGTAGTCCCCTCACAGGGGCGGGCACAGATACGCAGTATTTT
CASSPLTGAGTDTQYF
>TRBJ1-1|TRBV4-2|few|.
TGTGCCAGCAGCCAAGATCGGGGAATGAACACTGAAGCTTTCTTT
CASSQDRGMNTEAFF
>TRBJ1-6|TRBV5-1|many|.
TGCGCCAGCAGCTTGGCCGGGACGGGGAGATCACCCCTCCACTTT
CASSLAGTGRSPLHF
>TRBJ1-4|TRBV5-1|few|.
TGCGCCAGCAGTCGGGGGACTACTAATGAAAAACTGTTTTTT
CASSRGTTNEKLFF
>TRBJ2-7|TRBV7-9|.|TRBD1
TGTGCCAGCAGCAAGACCGGGACAGTATACGAGCAGTACTTC
CASSKTGTVYEQYF
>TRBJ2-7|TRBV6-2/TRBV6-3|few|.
TGTGCCAGTGGGGGACACTACGAGCAGTACTTC
CASGGHYEQYF
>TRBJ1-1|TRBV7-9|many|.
TGTGCCAGCAGCGGACTTGTAACGGACACTGAAGCTTTCTTT
CASSGLVTDTEAFF
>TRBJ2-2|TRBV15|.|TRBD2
TGTGCCACCAGCAGAGACCGGGGGGCGAACACCGGGGAGCTGTTTTTT
CATSRDRGANTGELFF
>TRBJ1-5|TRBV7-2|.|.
TGTGCCAGCAGCCCGGACGGGGGTGGGCCCCAGCATTTT
CASSPDGGGPQHF
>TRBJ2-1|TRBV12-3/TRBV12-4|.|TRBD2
TGTGCCAGCAGCCGTGGTGCGGGGGGGTACAATGAGCAGTTCTTC
CASSRGAGGYNEQFF
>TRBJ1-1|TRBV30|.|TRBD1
TGTGCCTGGAGTATTGCAGGGGGCAACACTGAAGCTTTCTTT
CAWSIAGGNTEAFF
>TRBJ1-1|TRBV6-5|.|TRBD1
TGTGCCAGCAGTTATTGGGGTGAGGGGGCAGAAGCTTTCTTT
CASSYWGEGAEAFF
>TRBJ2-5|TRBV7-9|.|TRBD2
TGTGCCAGCAGGGCCGGGACTAGCGGGGGACAAGAGACCCAGTACTTC
CASRAGTSGGQETQYF
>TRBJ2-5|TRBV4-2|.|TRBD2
TGTGCCAGCAGCCAAGTCGGGGCTAGCGGGGGGGCTTATGAGACCCAGTACTTC
CASSQVGASGGAYETQYF
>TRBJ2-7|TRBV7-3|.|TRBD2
TGTGCCAGCAGCTTAACGGCGGGGGGAACTTACGAGCAGTACTTC
CASSLTAGGTYEQYF
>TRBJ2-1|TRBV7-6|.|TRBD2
TGTGCCAGCAGCCAACTAGCGGGGGGGCACGAAGAGCAGTTCTTC
CASSQLAGGHEEQFF
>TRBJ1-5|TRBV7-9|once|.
TGTGCCAGCAGCTTCCGACAGGCCCTGAGCAATCAGCCCCAGAATTTT
CASSFRQALSNQPQNF
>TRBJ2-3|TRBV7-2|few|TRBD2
TGTGCCAGCAGCCCGAGAAGCGGGGGAACAGATACGCAGTATTTT
CASSPRSGGTDTQYF
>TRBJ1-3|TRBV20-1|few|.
TGCAGTGCACTTGACATCTCTGGAAACACCATATATTTT
CSALDISGNTIYF
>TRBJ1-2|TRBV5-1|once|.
TGCGCCAGCAGCATGGAGGCCGGGGGCAATAACTATGGCTACACCTTC
CASSMEAGGNNYGYTF
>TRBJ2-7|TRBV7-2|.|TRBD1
TGTGCCAGCAGCCCAGGGGGAAGCTCCTACGAGCAGTACTTC
CASSPGGSSYEQYF
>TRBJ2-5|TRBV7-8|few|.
TGTGCCAGCAGCTGGGACCGAATGGCAGAGACCCAGTACTTC
CASSWDRMAETQYF
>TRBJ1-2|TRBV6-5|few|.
TGTGCCAGCAGCCCAGGGCTATACTATGGCTACACCTTC
CASSPGLYYGYTF
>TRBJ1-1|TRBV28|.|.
TGTGCCAGCAGACCCATCACCACTGAAGCTTTCTTT
CASRPITTEAFF
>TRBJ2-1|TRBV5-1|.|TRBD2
TGCGCCAGCAGCAGAACTAGCGGGGGGGCCCCTGAGCAGTTCTTC
CASSRTSGGAPEQFF
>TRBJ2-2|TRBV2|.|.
TGTGCCAGCACGTATACGACCGGGGAGCTGTTTTTT
CASTYTTGELFF
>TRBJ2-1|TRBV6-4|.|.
TGTGCCAGCAGTGACTCAGCGGTGGGGTACAATGAGCAGTTCTTC
CASSDSAVGYNEQFF
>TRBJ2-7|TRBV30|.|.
TGTGCCTGGGACCTACAGGGTCTACACGAGCAGTACTTC
CAWDLQGLHEQYF
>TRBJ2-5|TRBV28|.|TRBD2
TGTGCCAGCAGGAGGGCTAGCGGGTACCAAGAGACCCAGTACTTC
CASRRASGYQETQYF
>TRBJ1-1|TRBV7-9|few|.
TGTGCCAGCAGCCTCATTGTGGCTGAAGCTTTCTTT
CASSLIVAEAFF
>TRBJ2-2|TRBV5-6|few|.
TGTGCCAGCAGCTTCCGGAGAGATAGCGAGAACACCGGGGAGCTGTTTTTT
CASSFRRDSENTGELFF
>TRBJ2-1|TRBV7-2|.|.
TGTGCCAGCAACTTACAGGGTTATGAGCAGTTCTTC
CASNLQGYEQFF
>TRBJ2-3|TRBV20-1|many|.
TGCAGTGCTAGAGGGCACACAGATACGCAGTATTTT
CSARGHTDTQYF
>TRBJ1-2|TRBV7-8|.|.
TGTGCCAGCAGCCCCCCGGGCTGGGGCAACTATGGCTACACCTTC
CASSPPGWGNYGYTF
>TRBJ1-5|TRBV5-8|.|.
TGTGCCAGCAGCCCCCTGACAGGACGAGTTCGGGGCAATCAGCCCCAGCATTTT
CASSPLTGRVRGNQPQHF
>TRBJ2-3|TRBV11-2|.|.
TGTGCCAGCAGCCGGGACACCAACACAGATACGCAGTATTTT
CASSRDTNTDTQYF
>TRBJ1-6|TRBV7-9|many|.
TGTGCCAGCAGCCCCGGAAACGTCCTCTTATATTCACCCCTCCACTTT
CASSPGNVLLYSPLHF
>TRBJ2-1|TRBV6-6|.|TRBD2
TGTGCCAGCAGTTATAGTCGGGGGGGATACAATGAGCAGTTCTTC
CASSYSRGGYNEQFF
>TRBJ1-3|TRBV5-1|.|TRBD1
TGCGCCAGCAGCTTGGGGCTCAGGGGGCCCTCTGGAAACACCATATATTTT
CASSLGLRGPSGNTIYF
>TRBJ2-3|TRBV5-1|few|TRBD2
TGCGCCAGCAGACGGACTAGCGGAGATACTTTTGCCACAGATACGCAGTATTTT
CASRRTSGDTFATDTQYF
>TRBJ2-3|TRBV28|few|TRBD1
TGTGCCAGCAGCCGGACAGGCCTCACAGATACGCAGTATTTT
CASSRTGLTDTQYF
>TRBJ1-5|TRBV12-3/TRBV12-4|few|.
TGTGCCAGCAGTTTTTACAGAAATCAGCCCCAGCATTTT
CASSFYRNQPQHF